The 29 T cell receptor beta chains below all came from one sample that was sequenced in a study of Graves' ophthalmopathy and Graves' hyperthyroidism. Beta-chain TCR CDR3 regions were amplified from RNA transcripts. HTBI primers were used in a first-round RT-PCR, which preceded a second-round multiplex PCR. TCRdb reprocessed the multiplex PCR reads via MiXCR and lists one record per CDR3 protein. The sample records about 1.2 million distinct CDR3 sequences, about 35% being singletons. Source material: peripheral blood or thyroid tissue (not recorded which). The origin of the receptors is an adult man with Graves' hyperthyroidism.

V gene TRBV7-3 combines with J gene TRBJ1-2; TRBD1 agrees at 7 bases. The J segment lost 4 bases and the V segment lost 4 bases, leaving 6 bases of the junction unmatched. CDR1 is SGHTA, CDR2 FQGTGA, per germline. The length of the CDR3 is 14 residues. CDR3 residues: CASSSRTGSYGYTF. CDR3 nucleotide sequence: TGTGCCAGCAGCTCACGGACAGGCAGCTATGGCTACACCTTC.

Ten or more counts support this clonotype. The chain is built from TRBV9 and TRBJ2-7; D unclear. There are 14 residues in the CDR3. Trimming cost V 0 bases and J 2 bases, with 9 bases left between them. The germline gives CDR1 SGDLS, CDR2 YYNGEE. The CDR3 loop is CASSVGREAYEQYF. The CDR3 nucleotides are TGTGCCAGCAGCGTAGGTAGGGAAGCCTACGAGCAGTACTTC. The variable domain in full, with the rest retrieved from reference TRBV9 and TRBJ2-7, is DSGVTQTPKHLITATGQRVTLRCSPRSGDLSVYWYQQSLDQGLQFLIQYYNGEERAKGNILERFSAQQFPDLHSELNLSSLELGDSALYFCASSVGREAYEQYFGPGTRLTVT.

V is TRBV5-1 and J is TRBJ2-6; D gene ambiguous. Trimming cost V 6 bases and J 0 bases, with 13 bases left between them. This CDR3 is built from 16 residues. Per the germline V gene, CDR1 is SGHRS and CDR2 is YFSETQ. CDR3 region: CASTTTWSSGANVLTF. CDR3 nucleotide sequence: TGCGCCAGCACCACGACGTGGAGCTCTGGGGCCAACGTCCTGACTTTC.

This chain uses TRBV29-1 with TRBJ1-5, with TRBD1 as a possible D gene (5 bases). Germline CDR1 is SQVTM and CDR2 is ANQGSEA. Trimming took 7 bases from V and 11 from J, leaving 21 bases between them. The length of the CDR3 is 13 residues. DNA for the CDR3: TGCAGCGCCCGAGTCGGGGCCGCTAAAGCCCAGCATTTT. It yields the protein CSARVGAAKAQHF.

This clonotype was observed many times. V usage is TRBV19 and J usage is TRBJ2-7; D is perhaps TRBD1 (6 bases). CDR1 and CDR2 (germline): LNHDA, SQIVND (reference sequence). The CDR3 is 15 amino acids. V lost 3 bases to trimming and J lost 1 base, with 13 bases between them. In nucleotides, the CDR3 is TGTGCCAGTAGTATTTCAGGGGATGGATCCTACGAGCAGTACTTC. As protein: CASSISGDGSYEQYF.

This clonotype was recorded many times. V is TRBV7-8 and J is TRBJ2-7; maybe TRBD1 (6 bases). V lost 0 bases to trimming and J lost 4 bases, with 16 bases between them. The CDR3 spans 16 residues. Germline assignment: CDR1 SGHVS and CDR2 FQNEAQ. CDR3 sequence (DNA): TGTGCCAGCAGCTTAGCCGGGACACAGCGAGGGTACGAGCAGTACTTC. Protein product: CASSLAGTQRGYEQYF.

Ten or more counts support this clonotype. This chain joins TRBV7-9 and TRBJ2-7; D is undetermined. The length of the CDR3 is 13 residues. The V end lost 1 base, the J end lost 7 bases, and 11 bases lay between the germline ends. Germline assignment: CDR1 SEHNR and CDR2 FQNEAQ (reference sequence). In DNA form, the CDR3 reads TGTGCCAGCAGCTTAGGGGCCCTGGGAGAGCAGTACTTC. Protein: CASSLGALGEQYF. Based on the CDR3 plus reference TRBV7-9 and TRBJ2-7, the full variable domain is DTGVSQNPRHKITKRGQNVTFRCDPISEHNRLYWYRQTLGQGPEFLTYFQNEAQLEKSRLLSDRFSAERPKGSFSTLEIQRTEQGDSAMYLCASSLGALGEQYFGPGTRLTVT.

V gene TRBV2 combines with J gene TRBJ1-5, with 8 bases identical to TRBD1. V trimming: 5 bases; J trimming: 11 bases; junction bases outside the gene matches: 8. Looked up from germline, CDR1 is SNHLY and CDR2 is FYNNEI. This CDR3 contains 13 residues. The CDR3 is CASSQGAWETQHF. CDR3 sequence (DNA): TGTGCCAGCAGTCAGGGGGCGTGGGAGACCCAGCATTTT.

Concerning this clonotype: The junction differs from germline at one of its ends, possibly a read error. V usage is TRBV7-2 and J usage is TRBJ2-7, with 11 bases that match TRBD2. CDR3 length: 16 residues. The germline gives CDR1 SGHTA, CDR2 FQGNSA. DNA of the CDR3: TGCGCCAGCAGCCCTAGCGGGACTAGCGGTTCCTACGAGCAGTACTTC. Translated, it gives CASSPSGTSGSYEQYF.

This clonotype was picked up many times. The gene calls are TRBV7-8 and TRBJ1-4, with 7 nucleotides matching TRBD1. The CDR3 is made up of 15 amino acids. V shed 4 bases, J shed 8 bases, and the junction held 10 bases outside the gene matches. Germline V CDR1 and CDR2: SGHVS, FQNEAQ. CDR3 in amino acids: CASSSTRDSAEKLFF. CDR3 bases: TGTGCCAGCAGCTCGACTCGGGACAGCGCGGAAAAACTGTTTTTT.

This clonotype was observed a few times. CDR3 loop: CASSYSSRNTGELFF. The CDR3 DNA sequence: TGTGCCAGCAGTTACTCAAGCAGGAACACCGGGGAGCTGTTTTTT. V and J are TRBV6-5 and TRBJ2-2; unclear D gene. This CDR3 comprises 15 residues. Trimming left V 0 bases short and J 1 base short, with 6 bases between. Germline loops: CDR1 MNHEY, CDR2 SVGAGI.

The genes are TRBV9 and TRBJ1-1, with a possible D match to TRBD1 (5 bases). The CDR3 extends over 13 amino acids. Trimming stripped 2 bases from V and 5 bases from J, with 10 bases between. CDR1 and CDR2 (germline): SGDLS, YYNGEE. This CDR3 reads CASSVGAQTEAFF. The CDR3 DNA is TGTGCCAGCAGCGTCGGGGCCCAAACTGAAGCTTTCTTT.

The rearrangement uses TRBV20-1 and TRBJ1-2, with 9 bases aligning to TRBD1. CDR1 and CDR2 from the germline V gene are DFQATT and SNEGSKA (reference sequence). This CDR3 has 12 amino acids. Trimming took 6 bases from V and 8 from J; bases not matched to a gene: 7. CDR3 sequence (DNA): TGCAGTGCCCCGGGACAGGGTGGAGGCTACACCTTC. Protein: CSAPGQGGGYTF.

This clonotype was picked up many times. A read error may account for a junction end that differs from germline. The chain uses TRBV5-1 and TRBJ2-5, with 9 bases fitting TRBD1. CDR3 size: 13 residues. Germline V gene data show CDR1 as SGHRS and CDR2 as YFSETQ. The DNA of the CDR3 is TGTGCCAGCAGCGTCGGGACAGGGGAGACCCAGTACTTC. This translates into CASSVGTGETQYF.

J is TRBJ1-2 and V is TRBV4-2, with a possible D match to TRBD1 (5 bases). Germline V gives CDR1 LGHNA, CDR2 YNFKEQ. Between the trimmed V and J ends, which lost 0 bases and 6 bases, there was a span of 14 bases. The CDR3 sequence is 15 residues long. The CDR3 sequence is CASSQDGGAGNGYTF. In nucleotides, the CDR3 is TGTGCCAGCAGCCAAGATGGAGGGGCAGGTAATGGCTACACCTTC.

The V and J genes are TRBV7-9 and TRBJ2-7; 10 nucleotides agree with TRBD1. Germline V gene data show CDR1 as SEHNR and CDR2 as FQNEAQ (reference sequence). The CDR3 sequence is 17 residues long. J gave up 5 bases and V 4 bases, and 14 bases lay outside the gene matches. The CDR3 loop reads CASSSGVPGTGVHEQYF. The DNA of the CDR3 is TGTGCCAGCAGCTCTGGGGTCCCCGGGACAGGGGTCCACGAGCAGTACTTC.

A word on this clonotype: One end of the junction fails to match germline, which may point to a read error. This chain joins TRBV13 and TRBJ2-7, with D perhaps TRBD1 (5 bases). Germline V gives CDR1 PRHDT, CDR2 FYEKMQ (reference sequence). This CDR3 has 18 amino acids. The CDR3 reads CASSLWGSKTPDQYEHYF. The CDR3 region has the DNA TGTGCCAGCAGCTTATGGGGCAGCAAGACACCCGACCAATACGAGCACTACTTC.

The chain couples TRBV20-1 to TRBJ2-5; D might be TRBD1 (6 bases). With 5 bases removed from V and 3 bases from J, the gap between germline ends came to 13 bases. CDR1 DFQATT and CDR2 SNEGSKA come from the germline V gene (reference sequence). This CDR3 has 13 amino acids. The chain's CDR3 is CSAQRTEKETQYF. The CDR3 bases are TGCAGTGCTCAAAGGACAGAAAAAGAGACCCAGTACTTC.

This clonotype was counted ten times or more. The chain is built from TRBV7-8 and TRBJ2-2; 8 bases are a match to TRBD1. This CDR3 has 15 amino acids. V was clipped by 5 bases and J by 9 bases; unmatched bases: 11. CDR1 is SGHVS and CDR2 is FQNEAQ in the germline V gene. CDR3 protein: CASSRTGMILRELFF. As DNA, the CDR3 is TGTGCCAGCAGCCGGACAGGGATGATTCTACGGGAGCTGTTTTTT.

This clonotype was seen once. A much bigger clone sits one base away, suggesting this may be a read error. The chain links TRBV7-8 to TRBJ2-7, with 10 positions matching TRBD2. The CDR3 covers 16 residues. Germline values: CDR1 SGHVS, CDR2 FQNEAQ. The CDR3 here is CASSVALLAGVYEQCF. The CDR3 DNA reads TGTGCCAGCAGCGTAGCTCTTCTAGCGGGAGTTTACGAGCAGTGCTTC.

About this clonotype itself: The junction departs from germline at one end; a sequencing error may be responsible. The V and J genes are TRBV5-4 and TRBJ2-5; possible D gene TRBD1, 6 bases. CDR1 is SGHNT and CDR2 is YYREEE in the germline V gene (reference sequence). The CDR3 sequence is 9 residues long. For the CDR3, the DNA is TGTGCCAGCAGCCCTGGACAGCACTTC. This encodes CASSPGQHF.

The chain combines TRBV29-1 with TRBJ2-7; D tentatively fits TRBD1 or TRBD2 (5 bases each). Germline V gives CDR1 SQVTM, CDR2 ANQGSEA. Trimming stripped 6 bases from V and 1 base from J, with 10 bases between. The CDR3 spans 12 residues. The CDR3 DNA sequence: TGCAGCGTAAGTGGGGGTTCCTACGAGCAGTACTTC. As protein: CSVSGGSYEQYF.

This clonotype came up a few times. This sequence joins TRBV6-4 and TRBJ2-2, with TRBD2 matching over 11 bases. This CDR3 region has 18 residues. Per germline, CDR1 MRHNA and CDR2 SNTAGT. Losses at the gene ends were 5 bases for V and 7 bases for J; bases not matched to a gene: 15. Here the CDR3 DNA reads TGTGCCAGCAGTCAGCATCCTCTAGCGGGGGGCCCGGACGGGGAGCTGTTTTTT. It yields the protein CASSQHPLAGGPDGELFF.

This clonotype has only a few counts. The chain has TRBV11-2 and TRBJ1-5; 9 bases map to TRBD1. The CDR3 loop spans 16 amino acids. Germline CDR1 reads SGHAT; CDR2 reads FQNNGV. V trimming: 7 bases; J trimming: 7 bases; junction bases outside the gene matches: 14. CDR3 DNA: TGTGCCAGCACCCTTTTCCCGGGACAGGGCGGACAGCCCCAGCATTTT. Its protein product is CASTLFPGQGGQPQHF.

This clonotype was recorded at least ten times. The chain uses TRBV15 and TRBJ2-7; D is perhaps TRBD1 (6 bases). Trimming cost V 0 bases and J 2 bases, with 20 bases left between them. Germline V CDR1 and CDR2: LNHNV, YYDKDF (reference sequence). This CDR3 spans 18 amino acids. The CDR3 here is CATSRDVGVGQKTYEQYF. Written as DNA, the CDR3 is TGTGCCACCAGCAGAGACGTAGGAGTCGGACAGAAAACCTACGAGCAGTACTTC.

The rearrangement joins TRBV5-1 to TRBJ2-5; D tentatively fits TRBD1 or TRBD2 (5 bases each). The DNA end favors TRBJ2-7, so the J call may be wrong. The length of the CDR3 is 12 residues. The V gene's germline CDR1 is SGHRS and CDR2 YFSETQ. CDR3 residues: CASSTGASEQYF. CDR3 DNA: TGCGCCAGCAGCACCGGGGCGTCCGAGCAGTACTTC.

The table lists this clonotype with a few counts. The rearrangement links TRBV5-1 to TRBJ2-5, with TRBD2 matching over 10 bases. The CDR3 covers 15 residues. CDR1 SGHRS and CDR2 YFSETQ come from the germline V gene. V lost 6 bases, J lost 1 base, and 6 bases stayed unmatched. CDR3 nucleotides: TGCGCCAGCACCCTCCAGCGGGAGGGCCAAGAGACCCAGTACTTC. Encoded protein: CASTLQREGQETQYF.

This rearrangement joins TRBV6-2 or TRBV6-3 to TRBJ1-2, with TRBD1 matching over 9 bases. CDR3 length: 16 amino acids. Unmatched junction bases numbered 10, after V lost 5 bases and J lost 3 bases. The germline gives CDR1 MNHEY, CDR2 SVGEGT. CDR3 sequence (DNA): TGTGCCAGCAGTGGGAAGCCCGGGACAGGGCACTATGGCTACACCTTC. As protein: CASSGKPGTGHYGYTF.

This clonotype was counted between two and nine times. The chain combines TRBV20-1 with TRBJ1-4; D is ambiguous. CDR1 and CDR2 (germline): DFQATT, SNEGSKA (reference sequence). Trimming left V 0 bases short and J 0 bases short, with 14 bases between. The CDR3 loop spans 17 amino acids. The CDR3 coding sequence is TGCAGTGCTAGAGATTTGGTCCGAGGAACAACTAATGAAAAACTGTTTTTT. This codes for CSARDLVRGTTNEKLFF.